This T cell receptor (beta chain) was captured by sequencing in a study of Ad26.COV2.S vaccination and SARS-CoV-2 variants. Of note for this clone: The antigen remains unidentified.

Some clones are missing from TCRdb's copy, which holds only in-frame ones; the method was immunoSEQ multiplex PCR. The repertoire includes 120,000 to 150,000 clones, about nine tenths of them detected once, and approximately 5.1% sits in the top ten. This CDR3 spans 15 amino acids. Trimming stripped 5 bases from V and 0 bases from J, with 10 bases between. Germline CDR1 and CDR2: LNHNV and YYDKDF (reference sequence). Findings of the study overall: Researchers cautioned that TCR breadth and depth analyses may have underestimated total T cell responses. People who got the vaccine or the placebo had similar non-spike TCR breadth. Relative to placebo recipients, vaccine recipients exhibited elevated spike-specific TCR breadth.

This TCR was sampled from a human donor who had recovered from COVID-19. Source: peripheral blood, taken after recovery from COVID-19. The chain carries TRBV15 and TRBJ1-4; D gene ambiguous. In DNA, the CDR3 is TGTGCCACCAGCTCCCGGGGTTCAACTAATGAAAAACTGTTTTTT. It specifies CATSSRGSTNEKLFF.